This T cell receptor beta chain was obtained from a study of blood T cell repertoires in COVID-19. About the study: The samples span acute and convalescent COVID-19 from the United States, Italy and Spain. PBMCs, B-cell-depleted T cells, or T cells were the source of the cDNA or gDNA that made up the material.

Per the original data handling: Amplification of reference gene primers provided the estimated nucleated cell counts. Assay: immunoSEQ multiplex PCR; the TCRdb copy retains only in-frame clones and omits some. V, J and clone size are taken as reported in that table, and D and trimming were inferred from the DNA itself. The sample holds about 22,000 clones, around 89% seen once. Germline V gives CDR1 SNHLY, CDR2 FYNNEI. This CDR3 contains 10 residues. Trimming pared 7 bases from V and 4 bases from J, leaving 3 bases between. Sequencing input: peripheral blood. V usage is TRBV2 and J usage is TRBJ2-3; no definite D call. This TCR derives from a human donor with active COVID-19. The donor label of this sample is uncertain. CDR3 region: CASTADTQYF. CDR3 coding DNA: TGTGCCAGCACCGCAGATACGCAGTATTTT. The variable domain in full, with the rest retrieved from reference TRBV2 and TRBJ2-3, is EPEVTQTPSHQVTQMGQEVILRCVPISNHLYFYWYRQILGQKVEFLVSFYNNEISEKSEIFDDQFSVERPDGSNFTLKIRSTKLEDSAMYFCASTADTQYFGPGTRLTVL.